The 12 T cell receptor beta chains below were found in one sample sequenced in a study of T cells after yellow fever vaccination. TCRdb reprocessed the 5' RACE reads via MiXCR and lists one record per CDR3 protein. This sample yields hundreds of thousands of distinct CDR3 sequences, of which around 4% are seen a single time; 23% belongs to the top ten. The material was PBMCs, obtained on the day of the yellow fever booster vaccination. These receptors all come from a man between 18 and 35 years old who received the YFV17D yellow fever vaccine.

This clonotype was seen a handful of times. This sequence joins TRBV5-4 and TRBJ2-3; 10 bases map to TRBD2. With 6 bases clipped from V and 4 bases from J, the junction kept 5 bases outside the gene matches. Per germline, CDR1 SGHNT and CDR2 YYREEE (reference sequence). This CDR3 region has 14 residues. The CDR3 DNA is TGTGCCAGCACCAAGCGGGGGGGTGCAGATACGCAGTATTTT. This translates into CASTKRGGADTQYF.

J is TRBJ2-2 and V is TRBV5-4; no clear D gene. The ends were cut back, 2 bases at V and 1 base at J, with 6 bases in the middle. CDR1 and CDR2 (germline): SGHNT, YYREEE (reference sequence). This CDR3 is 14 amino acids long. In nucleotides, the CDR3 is TGTGCCAGCAGCTTAAACAGGAACACCGGGGAGCTGTTTTTT. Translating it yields CASSLNRNTGELFF.

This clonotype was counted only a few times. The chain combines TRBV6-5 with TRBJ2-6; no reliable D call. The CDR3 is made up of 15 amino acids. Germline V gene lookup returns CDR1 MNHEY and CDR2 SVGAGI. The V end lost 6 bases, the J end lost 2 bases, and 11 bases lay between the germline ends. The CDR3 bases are TGTGCCAGCAGCGATCAGAAAACTGGGGCCAACGTCCTGACTTTC. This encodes CASSDQKTGANVLTF.

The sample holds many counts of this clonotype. The CDR3 region has the DNA TGTGCCATCAGCCTTATGGACCTTTGGGGCGGCTACACCTTC. Its translation: CAISLMDLWGGYTF. The chain employs TRBV10-3 and TRBJ1-2, with TRBD1 as a possible D gene (5 bases). Deletions cut 6 bases from V and 8 bases from J, with 19 bases between. In germline, CDR1 is ENHRY, CDR2 SYGVKD. CDR3 size: 14 residues.

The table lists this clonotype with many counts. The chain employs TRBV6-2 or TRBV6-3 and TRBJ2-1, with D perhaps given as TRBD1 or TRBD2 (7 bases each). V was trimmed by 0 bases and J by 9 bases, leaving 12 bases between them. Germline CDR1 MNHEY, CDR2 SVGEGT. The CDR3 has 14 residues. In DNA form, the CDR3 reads TGTGCCAGCAGTTACTCGACCAGGGGGGGTGAGCAGTTCTTC. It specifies CASSYSTRGGEQFF.

The CDR3 region has the DNA TGTGCCAGCAGCAAGTCTCAGGGACAGGCCACCTACGAGCAGTACTTC. This translates into CASSKSQGQATYEQYF. The V call is TRBV21-1, the J call TRBJ2-7; whether TRBD1, the table's D call, matches the DNA was not checked. TRBV21-1 is described as a pseudogene. This CDR3 is 16 amino acids long.

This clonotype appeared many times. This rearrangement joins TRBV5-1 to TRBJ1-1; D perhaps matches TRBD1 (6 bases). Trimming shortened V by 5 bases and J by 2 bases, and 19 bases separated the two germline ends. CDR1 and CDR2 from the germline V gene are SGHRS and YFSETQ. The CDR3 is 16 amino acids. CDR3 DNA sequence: TGCGCCAGCAGACCAACCCGGGACACCATTAACACTGAAGCTTTCTTT. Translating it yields CASRPTRDTINTEAFF.

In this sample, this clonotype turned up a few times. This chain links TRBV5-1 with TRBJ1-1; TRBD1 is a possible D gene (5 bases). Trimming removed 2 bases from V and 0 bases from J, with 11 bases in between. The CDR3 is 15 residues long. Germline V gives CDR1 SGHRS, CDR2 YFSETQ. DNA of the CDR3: TGCGCCAGCAGCTTCGCAGGGCCCATGAACACTGAAGCTTTCTTT. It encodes CASSFAGPMNTEAFF.

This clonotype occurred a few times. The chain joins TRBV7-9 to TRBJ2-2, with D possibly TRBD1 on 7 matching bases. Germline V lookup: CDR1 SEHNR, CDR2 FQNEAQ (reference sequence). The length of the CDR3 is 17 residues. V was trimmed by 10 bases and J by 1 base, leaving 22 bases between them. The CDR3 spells CATRKWRGQRNTGELFF. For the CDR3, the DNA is TGTGCCACTCGAAAGTGGCGGGGACAGCGGAACACCGGGGAGCTGTTTTTT.

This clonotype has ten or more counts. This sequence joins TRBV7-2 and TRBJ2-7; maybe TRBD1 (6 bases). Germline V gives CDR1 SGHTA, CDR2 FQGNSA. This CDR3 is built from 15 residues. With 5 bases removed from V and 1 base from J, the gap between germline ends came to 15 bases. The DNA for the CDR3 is TGTGCCAGCAGCCTCATGCCGGGACAATCCTACGAGCAGTACGTC. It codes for CASSLMPGQSYEQYV.

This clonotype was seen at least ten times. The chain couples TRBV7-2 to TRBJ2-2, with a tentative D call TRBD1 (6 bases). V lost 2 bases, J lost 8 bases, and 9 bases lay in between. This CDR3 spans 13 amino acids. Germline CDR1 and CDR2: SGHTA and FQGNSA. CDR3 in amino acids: CASSLRTDGELFF. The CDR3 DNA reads TGTGCCAGCAGCTTACGGACAGATGGGGAGCTGTTTTTT. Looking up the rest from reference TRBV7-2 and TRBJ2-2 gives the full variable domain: GAGVSQSPSNKVTEKGKDVELRCDPISGHTALYWYRQSLGQGLEFLIYFQGNSAPDKSGLPSDRFSAERTGGSVSTLTIQRTQQEDSAVYLCASSLRTDGELFFGEGSRLTVL.

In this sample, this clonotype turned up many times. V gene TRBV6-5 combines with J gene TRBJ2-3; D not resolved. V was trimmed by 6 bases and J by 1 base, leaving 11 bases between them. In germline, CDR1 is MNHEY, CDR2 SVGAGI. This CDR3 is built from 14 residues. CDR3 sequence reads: CASSPDTGTDTQYF. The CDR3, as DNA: TGTGCCAGCAGCCCCGATACAGGCACAGATACGCAGTATTTT.